This TCR beta chain derives from a study of blood T cell repertoires in COVID-19. Study overall: From the United States, Italy and Spain came samples of acute and convalescent COVID-19. T cells, B-cell-depleted T cells, or PBMCs supplied cDNA or gDNA.

Per the original data handling: Estimation of nucleated cell counts was performed using reference gene primer amplification. TCRdb keeps only in-frame clones here, not all; method: immunoSEQ multiplex PCR. V and J calls plus clone size are reproduced from that table; the DNA served to infer D and trimming. The data contain just under 250,000 clones, approximately 86% of them singletons. The germline V gene has CDR1 LGHDT and CDR2 YNNKEL (reference sequence). The length of the CDR3 is 15 residues. V lost 4 bases to trimming and J lost 1 base; unmatched junction nucleotides: 1. The specimen was peripheral blood. This chain joins TRBV3-1 (or the pseudogene TRBV3-2) and TRBJ2-5; TRBD2 matches at 12 bases. The receptor was isolated from a woman aged 25 to 39 who had recovered from COVID-19. CDR3 sequence (DNA): TGTGCCAGCAGCCGACTAGCGGGGGCCCAAGAGACCCAGTACTTC. Encoded protein: CASSRLAGAQETQYF.